These 8 T cell receptor beta chains were all obtained from the same sample, sequenced in a study of blood T cell repertoires in COVID-19 (TCRdb year 2020). Libraries were built with the immunoSEQ multiplex PCR assay. What TCRdb holds here is the immuneACCESS table cut down to in-frame rearrangements. Part of the clones is not present; checked against another copy, under half of the missing clones reflect an unresolved V gene, and the others are unexplained. Counted in this sample were about 130,000 clones; about 85% of them appeared once. The ten largest clones add up to roughly 4% of the sample. Sequences were obtained from peripheral blood. These receptors were obtained from a human donor in a cohort sampled during active COVID-19.

This rearrangement joins TRBV6-2 or TRBV6-3 to TRBJ2-4; D is ambiguous. This CDR3 contains 15 residues. Germline V gene sequence: CDR1 MNHEY, CDR2 SVGEGT. Between the trimmed V and J ends, which lost 6 bases and 2 bases, there was a span of 14 bases. CDR3 in amino acids: CASSPSRSTKNIQYF. As DNA, the CDR3 is TGTGCCAGCAGCCCCTCTCGGTCGACCAAAAACATTCAGTACTTC.

On this clone itself: The junction shows a germline mismatch at one end, possibly a read error. The chain carries TRBV12-3 or TRBV12-4 and TRBJ1-4; tentative D call: TRBD1 (6 bases). This CDR3 is 12 amino acids long. The CDR3 DNA reads as TGTGCCAGCAGTCCAGGCGTCGGGACACTACTTTTT. Encoded protein: CASSPGVGTLLF.

The rearrangement uses TRBV9 and TRBJ2-3; D unresolved. V was clipped by 1 base and J by 6 bases, with 6 bases between them. CDR3 size: 12 residues. Germline V CDR1 and CDR2: SGDLS, YYNGEE. DNA of the CDR3: TGTGCCAGCAGCGTAACGGAGGATACGCAGTATTTT. Its protein product is CASSVTEDTQYF.

CDR3 DNA sequence: TGCGCCAGCAGCTGGGGGACTAGCGCTTACAATGAGCAGTTCTTC. Its translation: CASSWGTSAYNEQFF. This chain uses TRBV5-1 with TRBJ2-1, with 10 positions matching TRBD2. CDR3 length: 15 residues. V was pared by 3 bases and J by 4 bases, with 4 bases of the junction left unmatched. The V gene's germline CDR1 is SGHRS and CDR2 YFSETQ.

This clone was seen a single time. J is TRBJ2-3 and V is TRBV5-6; the D is unclear. The CDR3 loop spans 13 amino acids. The V and J ends lost 2 bases and 5 bases respectively, with 9 bases between them. Germline V lookup: CDR1 SGHDT, CDR2 YYEEEE. CDR3 region: CASSFPSGDTQYF. CDR3 nucleotide sequence: TGTGCCAGCAGCTTCCCATCGGGAGATACGCAGTATTTT.

The chain combines TRBV5-1 with TRBJ2-2; no clear D. Germline-derived CDR1 and CDR2 are SGHRS and YFSETQ. This CDR3 is built from 16 residues. Trimming took off 1 base at V and 4 bases at J, with 14 bases between the two ends. CDR3 nucleotides: TGCGCCAGCAGCTTGTTTAATGGAGTGCGCACCGGGGAGCTGTTTTTT. Translated, it gives CASSLFNGVRTGELFF.

The chain carries TRBV6-5 and TRBJ2-2, with 8 bases identical to TRBD1. This CDR3 region has 14 residues. Germline CDR1 reads MNHEY; CDR2 reads SVGAGI. V was clipped by 7 bases and J by 5 bases; unmatched bases: 6. The CDR3: CASMQGAGTGELFF. The CDR3 coding sequence is TGTGCCAGCATGCAGGGGGCCGGAACCGGGGAGCTGTTTTTT.

The sample holds one count of this clone. The chain combines TRBV7-9 with TRBJ1-3; D gene ambiguous. V lost 7 bases and J 4 bases, leaving 14 bases between the germline ends. The CDR3 loop spans 14 amino acids. CDR1 and CDR2 from the germline V gene are SEHNR and FQNEAQ (reference sequence). The CDR3 sequence: CASTWGGSGNTIYF. CDR3 nucleotide sequence: TGTGCCAGCACCTGGGGAGGGTCGGGAAACACCATATATTTT.